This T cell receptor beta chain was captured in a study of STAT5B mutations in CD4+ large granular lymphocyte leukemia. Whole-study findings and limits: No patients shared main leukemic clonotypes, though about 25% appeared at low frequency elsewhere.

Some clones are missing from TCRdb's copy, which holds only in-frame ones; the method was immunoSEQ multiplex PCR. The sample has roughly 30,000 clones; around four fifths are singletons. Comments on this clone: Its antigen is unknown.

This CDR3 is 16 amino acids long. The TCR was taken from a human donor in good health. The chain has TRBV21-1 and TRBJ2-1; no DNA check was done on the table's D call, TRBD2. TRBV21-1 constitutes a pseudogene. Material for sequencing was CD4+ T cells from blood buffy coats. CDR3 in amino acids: CASSREGTSGYNEQFF. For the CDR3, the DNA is TGTGCCAGCAGCAGGGAGGGGACTAGCGGTTACAATGAGCAGTTCTTC.